This T cell receptor (beta chain) was documented in a study of shared clonotypes between healthy human individuals. Overall study findings and caveats: Among the subsets, naive ones generally showed larger estimated richness than memory ones. Sequencing depth was predicted to influence how clonotypes are shared among donors.

With 3 bases removed from V and 6 bases from J, the gap between germline ends came to 18 bases. CDR1 and CDR2 from the germline V gene are MDHEN and SYDVKM. This CDR3 is 17 amino acids long. On this clone itself: Antigen specificity is unknown. Other DNA sequences within the sample encode an identical CDR3.

TCRdb keeps only in-frame clones here, not all; method: immunoSEQ multiplex PCR. The sample records roughly 2.5 million clones, more than 90% being singletons. The TCR was taken from a man between 18 and 29 years old in good health. Sequencing was carried out using naive CD4+ T cells sorted from blood. The subset denotes: CD45RA+ positively selected. This chain joins TRBV28 and TRBJ1-6; D uncertain. CDR3: CASSFGRRRTLNSPLHF. CDR3 nucleotide sequence: TGTGCCAGCAGTTTCGGAAGGAGACGCACTCTTAATTCACCCCTCCACTTT.